The clone carrying this T cell receptor beta chain came up once. CDR3 length: 15 amino acids. V lost 7 bases and J lost 5; bases outside the gene matches: 12. Germline CDR1 MNHEY, CDR2 SVGAGI. This sample was taken from a study of blood T cell repertoires in COVID-19. Authors' data handling: Estimates of nucleated cell counts were drawn from the amplification of reference gene primers. Libraries were prepared by immunoSEQ multiplex PCR; TCRdb keeps only in-frame clonotypes and omits some of them. V and J calls and clone size follow that table, whereas D and trimming were derived from the DNA. Among roughly 250,000 clones, approximately 85% were seen once, and the ten largest hold over 10%.

The chain couples TRBV6-5 to TRBJ2-5; 8 bases fit TRBD2. Sequencing was performed on peripheral blood. The sequence came from a woman aged 55-75 years with active or convalescent COVID-19. CDR3 DNA sequence: TGTGCCAGCAAGGATCTAGCGGGCCGTACGGAGACCCAGTACTTC. Translation gives CASKDLAGRTETQYF.